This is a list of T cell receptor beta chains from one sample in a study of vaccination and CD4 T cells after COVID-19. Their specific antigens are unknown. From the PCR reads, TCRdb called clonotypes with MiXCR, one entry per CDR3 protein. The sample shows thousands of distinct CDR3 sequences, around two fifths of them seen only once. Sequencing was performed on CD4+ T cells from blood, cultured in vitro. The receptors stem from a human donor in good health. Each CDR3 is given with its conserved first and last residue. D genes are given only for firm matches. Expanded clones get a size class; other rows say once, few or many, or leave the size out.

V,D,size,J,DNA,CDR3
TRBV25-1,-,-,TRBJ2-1,TGTGCCAGCAGTGATTACTGGTCTGGCGGGGAGCAGTTCTTC,CASSDYWSGGEQFF
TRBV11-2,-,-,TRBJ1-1,TGTGCCAGCAGCTTAAGCGTCAGCTTGAACACTGAAGCTTTCTTT,CASSLSVSLNTEAFF
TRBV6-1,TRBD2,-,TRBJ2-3,TGTGCCAGCAGTCCGACTAGCGGTACGCAGTATTTT,CASSPTSGTQYF
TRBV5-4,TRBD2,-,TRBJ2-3,TGTGCCAGCACCGGGACTAGGCGGTCAGATACGCAGTATTTT,CASTGTRRSDTQYF
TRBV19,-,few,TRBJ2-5,TGTGCCAGTAGTACCGACGGTCAAGAGACCCAGTACTTC,CASSTDGQETQYF
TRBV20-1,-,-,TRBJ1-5,TGCAGTGCTAGCAGGTTGTCTCATCAGCCCCAGCATTTT,CSASRLSHQPQHF
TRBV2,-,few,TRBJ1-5,TGTGCCAGCACTCGGGGAGGCAATCAGCCCCAGCATTTT,CASTRGGNQPQHF
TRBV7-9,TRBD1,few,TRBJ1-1,TGTGCCAGCAGCCCAAAGGACAGGGTTGACACTGAAGCTTTCTTT,CASSPKDRVDTEAFF
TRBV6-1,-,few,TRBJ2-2,TGTGCCAGCCCCTCCTGCGGACTTAGTGCCGGGGAGCTGTTTTTT,CASPSCGLSAGELFF
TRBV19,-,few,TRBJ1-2,TGTGCCAGTAGTATAGTGCAGGGAAGGAGCTATGGCTACACCTTC,CASSIVQGRSYGYTF
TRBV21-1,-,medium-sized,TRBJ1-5,TGTGCCAGCAGCACCCCCCGCGACAGGGGCGCCCAGCCCCAGCATTTT,CASSTPRDRGAQPQHF
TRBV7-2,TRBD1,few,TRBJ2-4,TGTGCCAGCAGCCAAGTCCCGGGACAGGGAAACATTCAGTACTTC,CASSQVPGQGNIQYF
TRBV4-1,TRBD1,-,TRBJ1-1,TGCGCCAGCAGCCAAAACAGGGGGCCGGGCGCTGAAGCTTTCTTT,CASSQNRGPGAEAFF
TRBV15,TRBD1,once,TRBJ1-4,TGTGCCACCAGCAGAGATCCCCCAGGGGGTGAAAAACTGTTTTTT,CATSRDPPGGEKLFF
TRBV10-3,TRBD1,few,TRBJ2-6,TGTGCCACCATCAACTCCGGGACAGGGTCCTCTGGGGCCAACGTCCTGACTTTC,CATINSGTGSSGANVLTF
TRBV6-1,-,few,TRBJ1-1,TGTGCCAGCACTAAGGTTAGAGAGAACACTGAAGCTTTCTTT,CASTKVRENTEAFF
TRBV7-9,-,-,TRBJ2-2,TGTGCCAGCAGCTTAGGGCTAGGAGGGGGACGAATTCAACCCGGGGAGCTGTTTTTT,CASSLGLGGGRIQPGELFF